Below, 22 T cell receptor beta chains from the same sample are listed, as sequenced in a study of regulatory dendritic cells for organ transplantation. Profiled with immunoSEQ multiplex PCR; TCRdb holds only in-frame clones, not every one. This table has under 45,000 clones, around nine tenths appearing once. Sequences were obtained from naive CD4+ T cells from blood. This sample's subset: CD45RA+ naive T cells. The receptor source for this set is a human donor in good health.

The chain is built from TRBV11-2 and TRBJ1-3, with D possibly being TRBD1 (5 bases). V was cut by 5 bases and J by 0 bases, with 11 bases left in between. Germline V gene sequence: CDR1 SGHAT, CDR2 FQNNGV. The CDR3 covers 15 residues. In DNA, the CDR3 is TGTGCCAGCAGCGCAACAGGAGTCTCTGGAAACACCATATATTTT. The encoded protein is CASSATGVSGNTIYF.

V and J are TRBV7-2 and TRBJ2-2; D assignment may be TRBD1 or TRBD2 (5 bases each). This CDR3 has 13 amino acids. The germline V and J ends were trimmed by 5 bases and 6 bases, with 10 bases remaining between them. The germline CDR1 and CDR2 sequences are SGHTA and FQGNSA. In DNA, the CDR3 is TGTGCCAGCAGCATCCGGGACGCCGGGGAGCTGTTTTTT. This sequence encodes CASSIRDAGELFF.

This clone was seen only once. Written as DNA, the CDR3 is TGTGCCAGCAGCGACAGCAGGAGGGTCCGTAGCAATCAGCCCCAGCATTTT. This sequence encodes CASSDSRRVRSNQPQHF. The chain combines TRBV5-6 with TRBJ1-5; perhaps TRBD1 as D (5 bases). V dropped 4 bases and J dropped 0 bases, with 17 bases sitting between them. This CDR3 has 17 residues. CDR1 is SGHDT, CDR2 YYEEEE, per germline. Based on the CDR3 plus reference TRBV5-6 and TRBJ1-5, the full variable domain is DAGVTQSPTHLIKTRGQQVTLRCSPKSGHDTVSWYQQALGQGPQFIFQYYEEEERQRGNFPDRFSGHQFPNYSSELNVNALLLGDSALYLCASSDSRRVRSNQPQHFGDGTRLSIL.

The chain couples TRBV5-1 to TRBJ1-5, with 8 bases lining up with TRBD1. This CDR3 region has 18 residues. CDR1 and CDR2 from the germline V gene are SGHRS and YFSETQ. Germline trimming cut 4 bases from V and 0 bases from J; bases unmatched to any gene: 12. CDR3: CASSHGQGELYSNQPQHF. CDR3 sequence (DNA): TGCGCCAGCAGCCACGGACAGGGAGAACTCTATAGCAATCAGCCCCAGCATTTT.

The J gene is TRBJ1-4, the V gene TRBV21-1. TRBV21-1 is classified as a pseudogene. The CDR3 loop spans 17 amino acids. CDR3: CASSKVSLGKGSEKLFF. CDR3 coding DNA: TGTGCCAGCAGCAAAGTGTCCCTGGGGAAGGGGAGTGAAAAACTGTTTTTT.

The V gene is TRBV2, the J gene TRBJ2-7, with 10 bases matching TRBD1. Germline CDR1 and CDR2: SNHLY and FYNNEI. The CDR3 has 15 amino acids. V trimming: 5 bases; J trimming: 6 bases; junction bases outside the gene matches: 10. The CDR3 nucleotides are TGTGCCAGCAGTACCCCGGACAGGGGGTCGCTCGAGCAGTACTTC. Translating it yields CASSTPDRGSLEQYF.

In its sample, this clone was seen once. This sequence joins TRBV28 and TRBJ2-5; 8 bases fit TRBD2. Per the germline V gene, CDR1 is MDHEN and CDR2 is SYDVKM. The length of the CDR3 is 15 residues. V trimming: 3 bases; J trimming: 4 bases; junction bases outside the gene matches: 7. CDR3 DNA: TGTGCCAGCAGTTTGGCGGGAGGTGCCCCAGAGACCCAGTACTTC. It is translated as CASSLAGGAPETQYF.

The chain has TRBV27 and TRBJ1-5; D gene ambiguous. Between the trimmed V and J ends, which lost 0 bases and 6 bases, there was a span of 30 bases. Germline V gene data show CDR1 as MNHEY and CDR2 as SMNVEV (reference sequence). The CDR3 is 21 residues long. CDR3 bases: TGTGCCAGCAGTTTATCGAATCGCGGTTGGGTATCGGGCGATGGTTTTCAGCCCCAGCATTTT. Its translation: CASSLSNRGWVSGDGFQPQHF.

The J gene is TRBJ2-7, the V gene TRBV5-1, with a tentative D call TRBD2 (5 bases). The germline CDR1 and CDR2 sequences are SGHRS and YFSETQ. V lost 0 bases, J lost 4 bases, and 17 bases lay in between. The CDR3 has 16 residues. The CDR3 region has the DNA TGCGCCAGCAGCTTGGGGTCTATGGGTCGGAGGTACGAGCAGTACTTC. Encoded protein: CASSLGSMGRRYEQYF.

On this clone: The sample carries other DNA sequences with the same CDR3. J is TRBJ1-3 and V is TRBV29-1; TRBD1 might be the D (6 bases). There are 16 residues in the CDR3. Trimming removed 4 bases at V and 0 bases at J, with 16 bases between. Germline assignment: CDR1 SQVTM and CDR2 ANQGSEA. As DNA, the CDR3 is TGCAGCGTTGTAGAGGGGGGAACGAGCTCTGGAAACACCATATATTTT. Translated: CSVVEGGTSSGNTIYF.

J is TRBJ1-2 and V is TRBV4-3; possible D gene TRBD1, 6 bases. The V end was cut by 4 bases, the J end by 0 bases, with 12 bases between. The germline gives CDR1 LGHNA, CDR2 YSLEER. The CDR3 is 15 residues long. The CDR3 protein is CASSPVTGTNYGYTF. For the CDR3, the DNA is TGCGCCAGCAGCCCTGTGACAGGCACTAACTATGGCTACACCTTC.

The rearrangement joins TRBV19 to TRBJ1-2; 8 nucleotides line up with TRBD1. This CDR3 is 13 amino acids long. Germline trimming cut 10 bases from V and 4 bases from J; bases unmatched to any gene: 8. Germline V lookup: CDR1 LNHDA, CDR2 SQIVND (reference sequence). CDR3 in amino acids: CATNLGTGYGYTF. CDR3 bases: TGTGCCACCAACCTGGGGACAGGCTATGGCTACACCTTC.

The chain employs TRBV27 and TRBJ2-5; 11 bases are a match to TRBD2. The CDR3 sequence is 19 residues long. V lost 3 bases and J lost 3; bases outside the gene matches: 15. In germline, CDR1 is MNHEY, CDR2 SMNVEV (reference sequence). The CDR3 sequence is CASSFKRRRLAGHEETQYF. CDR3 DNA sequence: TGTGCCAGCAGTTTTAAAAGGCGGAGACTAGCGGGGCATGAAGAGACCCAGTACTTC.

This CDR3 is CAISEGQGFLNTEAFF. As DNA, the CDR3 is TGTGCCATCAGTGAAGGGCAGGGTTTCTTAAACACTGAAGCTTTCTTT. J is TRBJ1-1 and V is TRBV10-3; possibly TRBD1 for D (5 bases). Germline V gene data show CDR1 as ENHRY and CDR2 as SYGVKD. This CDR3 comprises 16 residues. V lost 3 bases, J lost 2 bases, and 16 bases lay in between.

The chain is built from TRBV7-2 and TRBJ1-2; 8 nucleotides agree with TRBD1. V was pared by 6 bases and J by 4 bases, with 10 bases of the junction left unmatched. The CDR3 has 15 amino acids. CDR1 is SGHTA and CDR2 is FQGNSA in the germline V gene. The CDR3 DNA is TGTGCCAGCAGGGGGGGACAGGTTGGGCTCTATGGCTACACCTTC. It yields the protein CASRGGQVGLYGYTF.

V usage is TRBV4-2 and J usage is TRBJ2-7, with D perhaps TRBD1 (5 bases). The CDR3 has 14 residues. V was trimmed by 2 bases and J by 2 bases, leaving 10 bases between them. Germline lookup yields CDR1 LGHNA and CDR2 YNFKEQ. The CDR3 region is CASSQTTTAYEQYF. Here the CDR3 DNA reads TGTGCCAGCAGCCAAACCACGACAGCCTACGAGCAGTACTTC.

This chain joins TRBV18 and TRBJ2-7; 8 bases map to TRBD1. The V gene end was trimmed by 2 bases and the J gene end by 5 bases; junction bases not matched to a gene: 5. CDR3 size: 14 residues. Germline lookup yields CDR1 KGHSH and CDR2 LQKENI. The CDR3, as DNA: TGTGCCAGCTCACCATCGGACAGGGACCACGAGCAGTACTTC. It encodes CASSPSDRDHEQYF.

This sequence joins TRBV27 and TRBJ2-7, with TRBD1 as a possible D gene (6 bases). V was clipped by 2 bases and J by 1 base, with 12 bases between them. The germline V gene encodes CDR1 MNHEY and CDR2 SMNVEV (reference sequence). The CDR3 contains 15 residues. CDR3 amino acids: CASSLNTGFSYEQYF. In DNA form, the CDR3 reads TGTGCCAGCAGTTTAAACACAGGGTTTTCCTACGAGCAGTACTTC.

This clone was observed a few times. The V and J genes are TRBV6-5 and TRBJ1-1, with a possible D match to TRBD1 (6 bases). CDR1 MNHEY and CDR2 SVGAGI come from the germline V gene. The CDR3 extends over 14 amino acids. V lost 10 bases, J lost 10 bases, and 25 bases lay in between. In DNA form, the CDR3 reads TGTGCCACCAGACCCTCAGGGGCTTACATAGCAGCTTTCTTT. Its translation: CATRPSGAYIAAFF.

This chain uses TRBV7-2 with TRBJ2-6, with no clear D. The CDR3 loop spans 18 amino acids. Germline V gene lookup returns CDR1 SGHTA and CDR2 FQGNSA. Deletions cut 3 bases from V and 0 bases from J, with 15 bases between. This CDR3 reads CASSLVGSLSSGANVLTF. The CDR3 DNA reads TGTGCCAGCAGCTTGGTGGGCAGCCTATCCTCTGGGGCCAACGTCCTGACTTTC. The whole variable domain, filled in from reference TRBV7-2 and TRBJ2-6, reads GAGVSQSPSNKVTEKGKDVELRCDPISGHTALYWYRQSLGQGLEFLIYFQGNSAPDKSGLPSDRFSAERTGGSVSTLTIQRTQQEDSAVYLCASSLVGSLSSGANVLTFGAGSRLTVL.

The chain combines TRBV28 with TRBJ1-2, with 7 bases lining up with TRBD1. This CDR3 has 16 amino acids. Per germline, CDR1 MDHEN and CDR2 SYDVKM. J gave up 2 bases and V 6 bases, and 12 bases lay outside the gene matches. This CDR3 is CASRNYDGTANYGYTF. The CDR3 region has the DNA TGTGCCAGCAGAAACTACGACGGGACAGCCAACTATGGCTACACCTTC.

This chain links TRBV2 with TRBJ1-2; D uncertain. The CDR3 runs 13 residues. Between the trimmed V and J ends, which lost 1 base and 4 bases, there was a span of 7 bases. The germline CDR1 and CDR2 sequences are SNHLY and FYNNEI. CDR3 in amino acids: CASSEDSLYGYTF. The DNA for the CDR3 is TGTGCCAGCAGTGAAGACAGCCTCTATGGCTACACCTTC.